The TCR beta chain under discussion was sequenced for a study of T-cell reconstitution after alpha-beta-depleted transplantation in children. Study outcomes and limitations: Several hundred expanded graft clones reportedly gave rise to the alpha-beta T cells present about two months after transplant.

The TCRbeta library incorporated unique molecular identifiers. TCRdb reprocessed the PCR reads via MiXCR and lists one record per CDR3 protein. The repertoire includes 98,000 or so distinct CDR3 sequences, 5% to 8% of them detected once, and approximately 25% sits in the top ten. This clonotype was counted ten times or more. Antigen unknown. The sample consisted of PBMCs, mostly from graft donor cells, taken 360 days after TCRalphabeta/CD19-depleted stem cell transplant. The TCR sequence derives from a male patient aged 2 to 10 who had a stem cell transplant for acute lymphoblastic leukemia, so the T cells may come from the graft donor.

The chain's CDR3 is CASSLGTDSYGYTF. CDR3 bases: TGTGCCAGCAGTTTAGGGACAGACTCCTATGGCTACACCTTC. This chain joins TRBV12-3 or TRBV12-4 and TRBJ1-2; TRBD1 might be the D (6 bases). V lost 1 base and J 4 bases, leaving 10 bases between the germline ends. The CDR3 extends over 14 amino acids.